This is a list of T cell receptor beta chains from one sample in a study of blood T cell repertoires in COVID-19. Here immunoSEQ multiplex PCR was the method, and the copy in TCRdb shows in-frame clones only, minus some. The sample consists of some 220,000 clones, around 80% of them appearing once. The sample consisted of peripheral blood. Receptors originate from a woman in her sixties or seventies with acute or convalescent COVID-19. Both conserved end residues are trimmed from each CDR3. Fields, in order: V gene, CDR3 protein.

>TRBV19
ASSIGQGSNEQF
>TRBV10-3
AISDRGQGEETQY
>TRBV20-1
SAKREETQY
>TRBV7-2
ASSRHSPGGDEKLF
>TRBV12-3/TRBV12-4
ASTVASTYEQY
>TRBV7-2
ASSFAGTGGQPQH
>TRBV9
ASSPALTSFETQY
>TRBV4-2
ASSQGISGALTQY
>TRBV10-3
ATKGAENTGELF
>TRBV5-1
ASSLQGDGYT
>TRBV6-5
ASSRSGAEGYEQY
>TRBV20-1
SASTSQGFTDTQY
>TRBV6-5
ASRATGSGYT
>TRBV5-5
ASREGGGNQPQH
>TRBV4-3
ASSQDGQGYGYT
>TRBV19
ASSRTGRQGTEAF
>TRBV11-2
ASSLLLGGGSSTDTQY
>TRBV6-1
ASSETDRGAAEAF
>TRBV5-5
ASSLEAGGTYEQY
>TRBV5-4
ASSFPSPGRGDTEAF
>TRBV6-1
ASTRGMPGYEQY
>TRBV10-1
ASSERGTGTTEAF
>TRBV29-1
SVAGYGNGNTIY
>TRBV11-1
ASIHREGRRKRKLF